A single sample gave rise to the 25 T cell receptor beta chains below, sequenced in a study of PD-1 blockade in classical Hodgkin lymphoma. Sequencing was performed with immunoSEQ multiplex PCR; in TCRdb, only in-frame clones are kept and a portion is missing. Altogether around 50,000 clones are present, around 90% being singletons, with the ten largest covering 11% to 15%. Time point denoted: cycle 4 day 1 (C4D1), after 5 to 7 weeks of nivolumab. Each patient's relapse followed autologous stem cell transplantation, and brentuximab vedotin exposure varied. Here the sequenced sample was peripheral blood mononuclear cells (PBMCs), taken before the fourth cycle of nivolumab. These receptor sequences come from a human donor with classical Hodgkin lymphoma.

This clone was picked up one time. The V and J genes are TRBV5-4 and TRBJ2-3, with no clear D. Germline lookup yields CDR1 SGHNT and CDR2 YYREEE (reference sequence). This CDR3 comprises 14 residues. V shed 0 bases and J shed 2 bases, with 7 bases lying between them. The CDR3 bases are TGTGCCAGCAGCTTGGACTGGAACACAGATACGCAGTATTTT. Amino acids: CASSLDWNTDTQYF. Using reference TRBV5-4 and TRBJ2-3 for the parts outside the CDR3, the full variable domain is ETGVTQSPTHLIKTRGQQVTLRCSSQSGHNTVSWYQQALGQGPQFIFQYYREEENGRGNFPPRFSGLQFPNYSSELNVNALELDDSALYLCASSLDWNTDTQYFGPGTRLTVL.

The rearrangement joins TRBV6-5 to TRBJ1-2; D perhaps matches TRBD1 (6 bases). CDR1 MNHEY and CDR2 SVGAGI come from the germline V gene. This CDR3 is 16 amino acids long. With 0 bases removed from V and 3 bases from J, the gap between germline ends came to 14 bases. The CDR3 sequence is CASSYSRGWGYYGYTF. The CDR3 DNA reads as TGTGCCAGCAGTTACTCGAGGGGGTGGGGATACTATGGCTACACCTTC.

This chain links TRBV16 with TRBJ2-7; D not resolved. V was clipped by 2 bases and J by 6 bases, with 11 bases between them. The germline CDR1 and CDR2 sequences are KGHSY and FQNENV. This CDR3 has 13 amino acids. CDR3 DNA sequence: TGTGCCAGCAGCCAAATTCCTCGCGGCGAGCAGTACTTC. Its protein product is CASSQIPRGEQYF. Together with reference TRBV16 and TRBJ2-7, the CDR3 gives the full variable domain: GEEVAQTPKHLVRGEGQKAKLYCAPIKGHSYVFWYQQVLKNEFKFLISFQNENVFDETGMPKERFSAKCLPNSPCSLEIQATKLEDSAVYFCASSQIPRGEQYFGPGTRLTVT.

The chain carries TRBV30 and TRBJ1-6; D gene ambiguous. CDR3 length: 15 amino acids. Germline V gene data show CDR1 as GTSNPN and CDR2 as SVGIG (reference sequence). Trimming cost V 3 bases and J 8 bases, with 17 bases left between them. As DNA, the CDR3 is TGTGCCTGGAGGATTTCCTTCACGGTCGATTCACCCCTCCACTTT. As protein: CAWRISFTVDSPLHF.

The J gene is TRBJ2-5, the V gene TRBV7-9; 8 bases agree with TRBD1. The CDR3 length is 15 residues. The V gene end was trimmed by 1 base and the J gene end by 5 bases; junction bases not matched to a gene: 6. Germline V lookup: CDR1 SEHNR, CDR2 FQNEAQ (reference sequence). CDR3 bases: TGTGCCAGCAGCTTAGGCTGGACAGGGAGCGAGACCCAGTACTTC. This translates into CASSLGWTGSETQYF.

This rearrangement joins TRBV5-1 to TRBJ2-5; 9 positions agree with TRBD1. CDR3 length: 13 residues. The germline V gene has CDR1 SGHRS and CDR2 YFSETQ. J was trimmed by 7 bases and V by 3 bases; bases with no gene match: 4. CDR3 DNA: TGCGCCAGCAGCTGGACAGGGGACGGGACCCAGTACTTC. This encodes CASSWTGDGTQYF.

The chain combines TRBV5-1 with TRBJ2-7; 11 nucleotides agree with TRBD1. Germline CDR1 SGHRS, CDR2 YFSETQ. This CDR3 comprises 15 residues. Germline trimming cut 3 bases from V and 1 base from J; bases unmatched to any gene: 3. CDR3 amino acids: CASSWTGGDSYEQYF. The CDR3 DNA is TGCGCCAGCAGCTGGACAGGGGGCGATTCCTACGAGCAGTACTTC.

The chain links TRBV18 to TRBJ1-6; D not resolved. Germline V gives CDR1 KGHSH, CDR2 LQKENI. The CDR3 is 15 amino acids. Trimming took off 3 bases at V and 10 bases at J, with 16 bases between the two ends. The CDR3, as DNA: TGTGCCAGCTCACCTCGGGCAGCAGTCGAATCACCCCTCCACTTT. It yields the protein CASSPRAAVESPLHF. Drawing the rest from reference TRBV18 and TRBJ1-6, the complete variable domain is NAGVMQNPRHLVRRRGQEARLRCSPMKGHSHVYWYRQLPEEGLKFMVYLQKENIIDESGMPKERFSAEFPKEGPSILRIQQVVRGDSAAYFCASSPRAAVESPLHFGNGTRLTVT.

This clone was counted once. This rearrangement joins TRBV6-5 to TRBJ2-5; 7 positions match TRBD1. Matching the DNA end better, TRBJ2-7 makes the J call doubtful. Germline loops: CDR1 MNHEY, CDR2 SVGAGI. This CDR3 has 13 residues. The CDR3 loop reads CASSYNRGHEQYF. The DNA of the CDR3 is TGTGCCAGCAGCTATAACAGGGGCCACGAGCAGTACTTC.

The chain joins TRBV5-1 to TRBJ1-1, with TRBD1 matching 8 bases. The CDR3 consists of 15 residues. Per the germline V gene, CDR1 is SGHRS and CDR2 is YFSETQ. J was trimmed by 7 bases and V by 3 bases; bases with no gene match: 11. The CDR3 sequence: CASSSVGRGLVEAFF. CDR3 coding DNA: TGCGCCAGCAGCTCCGTGGGCAGGGGGCTGGTTGAAGCTTTCTTT. Full variable domain (outside the CDR3, taken from reference TRBV5-1 and TRBJ1-1): KAGVTQTPRYLIKTRGQQVTLSCSPISGHRSVSWYQQTPGQGLQFLFEYFSETQRNKGNFPGRFSGRQFSNSRSEMNVSTLELGDSALYLCASSSVGRGLVEAFFGQGTRLTVV.

The gene calls are TRBV7-9 and TRBJ1-1; D not resolved. V shed 6 bases and J shed 4 bases, with 12 bases lying between them. The germline V gene has CDR1 SEHNR and CDR2 FQNEAQ (reference sequence). This CDR3 comprises 13 residues. The CDR3 coding sequence is TGTGCCAGCAGGACGGGGTCTGGCACTGAAGCTTTCTTT. Protein sequence: CASRTGSGTEAFF. The full variable domain, rest sourced from reference TRBV7-9 and TRBJ1-1, is DTGVSQNPRHKITKRGQNVTFRCDPISEHNRLYWYRQTLGQGPEFLTYFQNEAQLEKSRLLSDRFSAERPKGSFSTLEIQRTEQGDSAMYLCASRTGSGTEAFFGQGTRLTVV.

The chain couples TRBV28 to TRBJ2-7; D gene unclear. V shed 3 bases and J shed 0 bases, with 9 bases lying between them. The CDR3 loop spans 14 amino acids. CDR1 is MDHEN and CDR2 is SYDVKM in the germline V gene. The DNA for the CDR3 is TGTGCCAGCAGTTTGCTGCCTAGCTCCTACGAGCAGTACTTC. Its protein is CASSLLPSSYEQYF.

The J gene is TRBJ2-1, the V gene TRBV4-2; D is unresolved. V was clipped by 4 bases and J by 8 bases, with 9 bases between them. In germline, CDR1 is LGHNA, CDR2 YNFKEQ. The CDR3 sequence is 12 residues long. CDR3 amino acids: CASSPETDEQFF. The CDR3 region has the DNA TGTGCCAGCAGCCCTGAGACGGATGAGCAGTTCTTC.

In this sample, this clone turned up a few times. Relative to the germline gene, one junction end is altered; a read error may explain this. The rearrangement uses TRBV7-7 and TRBJ2-5; 7 nucleotides line up with TRBD2. CDR3 length: 16 residues. Germline lookup yields CDR1 SSHAT and CDR2 FNYEAQ (reference sequence). Here the CDR3 DNA reads TGTGCTAGCAGCTGGGGGGGACCAGGGACTCAAGAGACCCAGTACTTC. Translation gives CASSWGGPGTQETQYF.

The chain combines TRBV5-1 with TRBJ2-7; D unresolved. CDR3 length: 14 residues. Deletions cut 0 bases from V and 7 bases from J, with 14 bases between. Germline CDR1 SGHRS, CDR2 YFSETQ. CDR3 nucleotide sequence: TGCGCCAGCAGCTTGGTGGAACGGGCCGGAGAGCAGTACTTC. Its translation is CASSLVERAGEQYF.

A single count supports this clone. The chain has TRBV5-4 and TRBJ2-6; a weak D match, TRBD1 (6 bases). Germline V CDR1 and CDR2: SGHNT, YYREEE (reference sequence). Trimming pared 1 base from V and 1 base from J, leaving 12 bases between. The CDR3 sequence is 17 residues long. CDR3 DNA: TGTGCCAGCAGCTTGAGGCCCACAGGGTCTGGGGCCAACGTCCTGACTTTC. Its protein product is CASSLRPTGSGANVLTF.

V and J are TRBV7-9 and TRBJ1-4; D remains ambiguous. Germline assignment: CDR1 SEHNR and CDR2 FQNEAQ (reference sequence). This CDR3 is built from 17 residues. The V end lost 4 bases, the J end lost 5 bases, and 20 bases lay between the germline ends. CDR3 amino acids: CASSSPLDRPRNEKLFF. In nucleotides, the CDR3 is TGTGCCAGCAGCTCCCCCCTGGACCGCCCGCGGAATGAAAAACTGTTTTTT.

V gene TRBV27 combines with J gene TRBJ1-5; TRBD1 aligns across 8 bases. This CDR3 is 15 amino acids long. Trimming at V came to 3 bases and at J to 3 bases, leaving 4 bases not matched to a gene. CDR1 MNHEY and CDR2 SMNVEV come from the germline V gene (reference sequence). The CDR3 bases are TGTGCCAGCAGTTTGTACAGGGGGAACAATCAGCCCCAGCATTTT. It encodes CASSLYRGNNQPQHF.

The chain is built from TRBV5-1 and TRBJ2-6; unclear D gene. CDR3 length: 16 residues. V lost 0 bases and J 0 bases, leaving 7 bases between the germline ends. Germline CDR1 and CDR2: SGHRS and YFSETQ. CDR3 coding DNA: TGCGCCAGCAGCTTGGATTGGAGCTCTGGGGCCAACGTCCTGACTTTC. Its translation is CASSLDWSSGANVLTF.

V and J are TRBV9 and TRBJ2-2; D is perhaps TRBD2 (5 bases). From germline, CDR1 is SGDLS and CDR2 YYNGEE. The CDR3 sequence is 16 residues long. V was shortened by 4 bases and J by 7 bases, with 20 bases between the two germline ends. The CDR3 protein is CASSPWGWAGDGELFF. CDR3 coding DNA: TGTGCCAGCAGCCCCTGGGGATGGGCCGGGGACGGGGAGCTGTTTTTT.

The V and J genes are TRBV4-1 and TRBJ2-3; D perhaps matches TRBD2 (6 bases). This CDR3 has 13 residues. In germline, CDR1 is MGHRA, CDR2 YSYEKL. V gave up 4 bases and J gave up 10 bases, with 15 bases separating them. The CDR3 DNA reads TGCGCCAGCAGCCTCAGTGGCGGGGTGGCGCAGTATTTT. Its translation is CASSLSGGVAQYF.

This sequence joins TRBV18 and TRBJ2-7; D may be TRBD1 (6 bases). Germline V CDR1 and CDR2: KGHSH, LQKENI. This CDR3 contains 12 residues. V was trimmed by 4 bases and J by 7 bases, leaving 11 bases between them. CDR3 sequence (DNA): TGTGCCAGCTCACGTTACAGGGAGGAGCAGTACTTC. Protein sequence: CASSRYREEQYF.

This rearrangement joins TRBV30 to TRBJ1-5; D may be TRBD1 (6 bases). CDR3 size: 14 residues. Trimming took 5 bases from V and 4 from J, leaving 15 bases between them. Per germline, CDR1 GTSNPN and CDR2 SVGIG (reference sequence). CDR3 DNA sequence: TGTGCCTGGGGGTGGAGAGGGGGGAATCAGCCCCAGCATTTT. It encodes CAWGWRGGNQPQHF. The entire variable domain, with the rest obtained from reference TRBV30 and TRBJ1-5, is as follows: SQTIHQWPATLVQPVGSPLSLECTVEGTSNPNLYWYRQAAGRGLQLLFYSVGIGQISSEVPQNLSASRPQDRQFILSSKKLLLSDSGFYLCAWGWRGGNQPQHFGDGTRLSIL.

The chain uses TRBV9 and TRBJ2-3, with 8 positions matching TRBD2. Germline V gives CDR1 SGDLS, CDR2 YYNGEE. The CDR3 covers 17 residues. Germline trimming cut 0 bases from V and 3 bases from J; bases unmatched to any gene: 9. CDR3 amino acids: CASSVGGSGSITDTQYF. The CDR3 bases are TGTGCCAGCAGCGTAGGAGGAAGCGGGAGTATAACAGATACGCAGTATTTT.

The V and J genes are TRBV5-6 and TRBJ2-4; 7 bases are shared with TRBD1. V lost 0 bases and J lost 9; bases outside the gene matches: 3. Germline V lookup: CDR1 SGHDT, CDR2 YYEEEE. The CDR3 runs to 13 residues. The chain's CDR3 is CASSLETGSIQYF. The CDR3 DNA reads as TGTGCCAGCAGCTTGGAGACAGGGAGCATTCAGTACTTC.